A single sample gave rise to the 3 T cell receptor beta chains below, sequenced in a study of long-term antiretroviral therapy in people with HIV. Researchers report immunoSEQ v3.0 was run at survey level. The method was immunoSEQ multiplex PCR; TCRdb's version includes in-frame clones alone and lacks a portion of them. This table holds about 25,000 clones, about 86% found once. This material consisted of unsorted PBMCs, taken 3 years after starting antiretroviral therapy. These receptors all come from a man younger than 30 with HIV.

The chain has TRBV6-1 and TRBJ1-1; D is uncertain. V shed 6 bases and J shed 4 bases, with 12 bases lying between them. This CDR3 is 13 amino acids long. Germline V gene sequence: CDR1 MNHNS, CDR2 SASEGT. The CDR3 sequence is CASSPTSSTEAFF. The CDR3 nucleotides are TGTGCCAGCAGCCCCACATCTTCCACTGAAGCTTTCTTT.

In its sample, this clone was seen a few times. This chain uses TRBV30 with TRBJ1-5; no firm D call. With 2 bases removed from V and 3 bases from J, the gap between germline ends came to 8 bases. This CDR3 contains 13 residues. Germline V CDR1 and CDR2: GTSNPN, SVGIG (reference sequence). In nucleotides, the CDR3 is TGTGCCTGGAGTACCACCCACAATCAGCCCCAGCATTTT. This sequence encodes CAWSTTHNQPQHF.

The genes are TRBV28 and TRBJ1-1, with D maybe TRBD1 (5 bases). V was pared by 8 bases and J by 6 bases, with 22 bases between. This CDR3 is 15 amino acids long. Germline V gene sequence: CDR1 MDHEN, CDR2 SYDVKM. The CDR3, as DNA: TGTGCCAGCGCCGAGTCGGACGGGGGAACTGCTGAAGCTTTCTTT. It yields the protein CASAESDGGTAEAFF.